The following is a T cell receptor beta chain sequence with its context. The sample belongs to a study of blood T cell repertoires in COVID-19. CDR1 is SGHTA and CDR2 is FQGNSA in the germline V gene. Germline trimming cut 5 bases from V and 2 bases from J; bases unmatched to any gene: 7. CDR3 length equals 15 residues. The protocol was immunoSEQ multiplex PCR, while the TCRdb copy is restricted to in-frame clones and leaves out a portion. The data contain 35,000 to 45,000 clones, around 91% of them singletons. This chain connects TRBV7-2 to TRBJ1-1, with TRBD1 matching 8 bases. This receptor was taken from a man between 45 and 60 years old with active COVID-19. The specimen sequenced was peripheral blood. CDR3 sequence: CASSREAGGNTEAFF. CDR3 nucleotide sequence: TGTGCCAGCAGCAGGGAGGCAGGGGGCAACACTGAAGCTTTCTTT.